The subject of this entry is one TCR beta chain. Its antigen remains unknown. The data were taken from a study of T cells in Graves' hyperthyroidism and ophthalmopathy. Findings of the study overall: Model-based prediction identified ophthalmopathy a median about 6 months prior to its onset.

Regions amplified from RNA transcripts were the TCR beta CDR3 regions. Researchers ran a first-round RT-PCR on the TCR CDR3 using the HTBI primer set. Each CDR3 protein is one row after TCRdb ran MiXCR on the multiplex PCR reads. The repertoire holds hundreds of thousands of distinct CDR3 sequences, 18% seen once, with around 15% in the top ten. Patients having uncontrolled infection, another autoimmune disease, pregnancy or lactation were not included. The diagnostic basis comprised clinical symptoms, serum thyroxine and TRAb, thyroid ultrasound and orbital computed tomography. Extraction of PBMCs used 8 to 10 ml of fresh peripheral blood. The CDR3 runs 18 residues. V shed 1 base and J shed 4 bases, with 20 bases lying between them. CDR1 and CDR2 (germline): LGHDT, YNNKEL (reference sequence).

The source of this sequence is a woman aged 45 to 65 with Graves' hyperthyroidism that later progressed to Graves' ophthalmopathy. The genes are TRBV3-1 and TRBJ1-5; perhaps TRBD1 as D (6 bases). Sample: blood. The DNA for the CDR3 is TGTGCCAGCAGCCAAGGCCCATTAAGGGGGTCGGAGAATCAGCCCCAGCATTTT. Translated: CASSQGPLRGSENQPQHF.